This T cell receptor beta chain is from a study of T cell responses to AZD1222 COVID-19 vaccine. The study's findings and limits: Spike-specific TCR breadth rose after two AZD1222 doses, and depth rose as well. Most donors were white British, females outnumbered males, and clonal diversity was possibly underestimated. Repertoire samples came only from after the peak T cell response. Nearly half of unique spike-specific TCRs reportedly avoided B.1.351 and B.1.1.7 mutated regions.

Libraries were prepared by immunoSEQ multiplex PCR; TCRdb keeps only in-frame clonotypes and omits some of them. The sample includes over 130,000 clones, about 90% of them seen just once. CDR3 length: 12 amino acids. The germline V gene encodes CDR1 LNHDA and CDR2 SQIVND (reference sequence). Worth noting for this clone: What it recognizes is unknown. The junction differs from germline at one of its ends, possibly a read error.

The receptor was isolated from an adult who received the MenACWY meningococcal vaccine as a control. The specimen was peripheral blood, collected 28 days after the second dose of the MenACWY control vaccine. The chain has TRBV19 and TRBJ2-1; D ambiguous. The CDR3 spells CASSIEDGRRVF. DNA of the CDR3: TGTGCCAGTAGTATAGAGGACGGGCGGCGTGTCTTC.